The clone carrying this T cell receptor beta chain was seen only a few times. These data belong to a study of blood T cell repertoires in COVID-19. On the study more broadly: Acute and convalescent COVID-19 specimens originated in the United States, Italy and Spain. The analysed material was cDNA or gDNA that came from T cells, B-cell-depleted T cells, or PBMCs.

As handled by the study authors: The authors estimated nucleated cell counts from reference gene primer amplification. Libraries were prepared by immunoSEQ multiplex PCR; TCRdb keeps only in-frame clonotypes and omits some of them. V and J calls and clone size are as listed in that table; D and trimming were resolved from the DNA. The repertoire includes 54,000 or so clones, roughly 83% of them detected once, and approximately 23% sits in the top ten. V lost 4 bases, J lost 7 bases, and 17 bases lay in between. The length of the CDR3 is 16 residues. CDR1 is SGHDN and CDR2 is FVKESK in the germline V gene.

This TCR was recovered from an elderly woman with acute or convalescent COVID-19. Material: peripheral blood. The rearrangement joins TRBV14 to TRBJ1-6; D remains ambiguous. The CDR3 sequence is CASSLTSGARNSPLHF. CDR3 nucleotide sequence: TGTGCCAGCAGCCTAACAAGCGGTGCGCGAAATTCACCCCTCCACTTT.